These 20 T cell receptor beta chains were all obtained from the same sample, sequenced in a study of cytomegalovirus exposure and HLA in healthy donors. The PCR had 60 Vbeta and 13 Jbeta primers. Profiling relied on immunoSEQ multiplex PCR, and the TCRdb table lists in-frame clones only, not all of them. The sample includes approximately 110,000 clones, 15% of them seen just once. The specimen sequenced was PBMCs. The receptors shown here come from a female donor in good health and CMV-seronegative.

The chain joins TRBV28 to TRBJ2-7; D is possibly TRBD2 (6 bases). V was trimmed by 10 bases and J by 1 base, leaving 11 bases between them. The CDR3 runs 12 residues. CDR1 is MDHEN, CDR2 SYDVKM, per germline. This CDR3 is CATRRGSYEQYF. The CDR3 nucleotides are TGTGCCACCCGACGGGGGTCCTACGAGCAGTACTTC.

V usage is TRBV2 and J usage is TRBJ1-5; 9 bases are shared with TRBD1. From germline, CDR1 is SNHLY and CDR2 FYNNEI. The CDR3 length is 15 residues. Germline trimming cut 4 bases from V and 2 bases from J; bases unmatched to any gene: 3. CDR3 bases: TGTGCCAGCAGTGTACGGACAGGGGGCAATCAGCCCCAGCATTTT. It yields the protein CASSVRTGGNQPQHF.

On this clone: The junction differs from germline at one of its ends, possibly a read error. The chain is built from TRBV19 and TRBJ1-6, with 8 nucleotides matching TRBD1. Germline values: CDR1 LNHDA, CDR2 SQIVND (reference sequence). The CDR3 runs to 14 residues. The CDR3 sequence: CASSVDRGRTPLHF. CDR3 bases: TGTGCCAGTAGTGTAGACAGGGGTAGAACACCCCTCCACTTT. The full variable domain, its missing parts supplied by reference TRBV19 and TRBJ1-6, is DGGITQSPKYLFRKEGQNVTLSCEQNLNHDAMYWYRQDPGQGLRLIYYSQIVNDFQKGDIAEGYSVSREKKESFPLTVTSAQKNPTAFYLCASSVDRGRTPLHFGNGTRLTVT.

This clone was detected only a few times. This chain uses TRBV28 with TRBJ2-5; 10 positions match TRBD2. Germline V gene data show CDR1 as MDHEN and CDR2 as SYDVKM. CDR3 length: 16 residues. V trimming: 5 bases; J trimming: 1 base; junction bases outside the gene matches: 7. In nucleotides, the CDR3 is TGTGCCAGCAGTCCCGGACTAGCGGACATCCAAGAGACCCAGTACTTC. This translates into CASSPGLADIQETQYF.

The table lists this clone with a few counts. Compared with germline, one end of the junction differs, possibly owing to a read error. The chain has TRBV6-1 and TRBJ2-5, with TRBD1 matching over 7 bases. Per germline, CDR1 MNHNS and CDR2 SASEGT. The CDR3 length is 13 residues. In DNA form, the CDR3 reads TGTGCCAGCAGCGACCCGGGACAGTCTCGCAGACACTTC. Amino acid sequence: CASSDPGQSRRHF.

This sequence joins TRBV11-3 and TRBJ2-7; 10 nucleotides line up with TRBD1. The CDR3 sequence is 15 residues long. The germline V gene has CDR1 SGHNT and CDR2 YENEEA. V was pared by 4 bases and J by 5 bases, with 8 bases of the junction left unmatched. CDR3 in amino acids: CASSSGTGEEHEQYF. The CDR3 DNA follows: TGTGCCAGCAGCTCCGGGACAGGGGAGGAACACGAGCAGTACTTC.

The chain couples TRBV29-1 to TRBJ2-7; TRBD1 might be the D (5 bases). Germline V gene lookup returns CDR1 SQVTM and CDR2 ANQGSEA. This CDR3 is built from 11 residues. V gave up 4 bases and J gave up 4 bases, with 8 bases separating them. CDR3 sequence (DNA): TGCAGCGTTGTAGCAGGGTACGAGCAGTACTTC. Translating gives CSVVAGYEQYF.

This clone occurred a few times. V is TRBV29-1 and J is TRBJ1-1; perhaps TRBD1 as D (6 bases). Per the germline V gene, CDR1 is SQVTM and CDR2 is ANQGSEA. Trimming shortened V by 5 bases and J by 1 base, and 8 bases separated the two germline ends. The length of the CDR3 is 12 residues. CDR3 sequence reads: CSVSGENTEAFF. The CDR3 DNA is TGCAGCGTTTCAGGGGAGAACACTGAAGCTTTCTTT.

The chain has TRBV6-5 and TRBJ1-1; D remains ambiguous. The CDR3 has 14 amino acids. CDR1 and CDR2 from the germline V gene are MNHEY and SVGAGI. Trimming stripped 2 bases from V and 1 base from J, with 8 bases between. The CDR3 loop reads CASSYPGRNTEAFF. For the CDR3, the DNA is TGTGCCAGCAGTTACCCTGGCAGGAACACTGAAGCTTTCTTT.

As regards this clone: An end of the junction does not agree with germline; a read error may underlie this. The V and J genes are TRBV19 and TRBJ2-1, with 10 bases aligning to TRBD2. The CDR3 spans 15 residues. Per the germline V gene, CDR1 is LNHDA and CDR2 is SQIVND (reference sequence). This chain's CDR3 is CASSTQREGHNEQFF. The DNA for the CDR3 is TGCGCCAGTAGTACCCAGCGGGAGGGCCACAATGAGCAGTTCTTC. Together with reference TRBV19 and TRBJ2-1, the CDR3 gives the full variable domain: DGGITQSPKYLFRKEGQNVTLSCEQNLNHDAMYWYRQDPGQGLRLIYYSQIVNDFQKGDIAEGYSVSREKKESFPLTVTSAQKNPTAFYLCASSTQREGHNEQFFGPGTRLTVL.

A few counts support this clone. J is TRBJ1-1 and V is TRBV5-5; maybe TRBD1 (5 bases). V dropped 4 bases and J dropped 0 bases, with 13 bases sitting between them. CDR3 length: 15 residues. In germline, CDR1 is SGHKS, CDR2 YYEKEE (reference sequence). The CDR3 region is CASSPVGGVNTEAFF. Here the CDR3 DNA reads TGTGCCAGCAGCCCCGTGGGGGGAGTGAACACTGAAGCTTTCTTT.

This clone was observed a few times. J is TRBJ2-3 and V is TRBV15; 8 bases map to TRBD1. Looked up from germline, CDR1 is LNHNV and CDR2 is YYDKDF (reference sequence). Trimming cost V 5 bases and J 4 bases; bases outside gene matches: 8. This CDR3 has 15 amino acids. The CDR3 sequence: CATSVDNRGADTQYF. CDR3 coding DNA: TGTGCCACCAGCGTCGACAACAGGGGGGCAGATACGCAGTATTTT.

This clone was seen a handful of times. The rearrangement links TRBV30 to TRBJ1-1, with D possibly TRBD1 on 5 matching bases. The CDR3 contains 13 residues. The germline V gene has CDR1 GTSNPN and CDR2 SVGIG (reference sequence). The V gene lost 2 bases and the J gene lost 7 bases, with 14 bases spanning the gap. The CDR3 bases are TGTGCCTGGAGTCAAGGGTCGGGGGTTGAAGCTTTCTTT. Protein sequence: CAWSQGSGVEAFF. Looking up the rest from reference TRBV30 and TRBJ1-1 gives the full variable domain: SQTIHQWPATLVQPVGSPLSLECTVEGTSNPNLYWYRQAAGRGLQLLFYSVGIGQISSEVPQNLSASRPQDRQFILSSKKLLLSDSGFYLCAWSQGSGVEAFFGQGTRLTVV.

As to this clone: In the same sample, other DNA sequences code for this CDR3. The chain employs TRBV27 and TRBJ2-7; maybe TRBD1 (6 bases). V lost 4 bases to trimming and J lost 6 bases, with 19 bases between them. CDR1 MNHEY and CDR2 SMNVEV come from the germline V gene (reference sequence). This CDR3 is built from 15 residues. The CDR3 DNA reads as TGTGCCAGCAGTTACGGGACACCCATCGTCGGCGAGCAGTACTTC. It is translated as CASSYGTPIVGEQYF.

The rearrangement uses TRBV4-2 and TRBJ1-1; D possibly corresponds to TRBD1 (5 bases). CDR1 is LGHNA, CDR2 YNFKEQ, per germline. This CDR3 comprises 15 residues. Trimming pared 0 bases from V and 0 bases from J, leaving 8 bases between. CDR3 protein: CASSQDPGMNTEAFF. CDR3 DNA: TGTGCCAGCAGCCAAGATCCAGGGATGAACACTGAAGCTTTCTTT.

The rearrangement uses TRBV27 and TRBJ2-1; weak D call: TRBD2 (5 bases). The CDR3 extends over 15 amino acids. Germline assignment: CDR1 MNHEY and CDR2 SMNVEV (reference sequence). Trimming took 3 bases from V and 0 from J, leaving 9 bases between them. This CDR3 is CASSFEGNSYNEQFF. CDR3 sequence (DNA): TGTGCCAGCAGTTTTGAGGGTAACTCCTACAATGAGCAGTTCTTC.

This rearrangement joins TRBV7-9 to TRBJ2-2; 10 bases are a match to TRBD2. Per the germline V gene, CDR1 is SEHNR and CDR2 is FQNEAQ (reference sequence). V dropped 3 bases and J dropped 3; count of bases not matched to a gene: 10. CDR3 length equals 18 residues. CDR3: CASSFNSGGSGDTGELFF. The CDR3 nucleotides are TGTGCCAGCAGCTTTAATAGCGGGGGGAGTGGGGACACCGGGGAGCTGTTTTTT.

The chain joins TRBV19 to TRBJ2-1; 11 nucleotides match TRBD1. CDR1 LNHDA and CDR2 SQIVND come from the germline V gene (reference sequence). V lost 6 bases and J lost 8; bases outside the gene matches: 6. CDR3 length: 14 residues. The CDR3 spells CASSRTGGLDEQFF. The CDR3 bases are TGTGCCAGTAGCCGGACAGGGGGCCTAGATGAGCAGTTCTTC. Filled out from reference TRBV19 and TRBJ2-1, the complete variable domain reads DGGITQSPKYLFRKEGQNVTLSCEQNLNHDAMYWYRQDPGQGLRLIYYSQIVNDFQKGDIAEGYSVSREKKESFPLTVTSAQKNPTAFYLCASSRTGGLDEQFFGPGTRLTVL.

The V call is TRBV19, the J call TRBJ2-7, with 8 bases identical to TRBD1. Germline lookup yields CDR1 LNHDA and CDR2 SQIVND (reference sequence). CDR3 length equals 17 residues. After removal of 5 bases from V and 0 bases from J, the junction contained 12 bases not matched to a gene. In nucleotides, the CDR3 is TGTGCCAGTAGTGTTACCTGGGACAGGCTGACCTCCTACGAGCAGTACTTC. Amino acid sequence: CASSVTWDRLTSYEQYF.

The rearrangement links TRBV11-3 to TRBJ2-1, with TRBD2 matching 11 bases. CDR1 is SGHNT, CDR2 YENEEA, per germline. This CDR3 spans 14 amino acids. Germline trimming cut 5 bases from V and 7 bases from J; bases unmatched to any gene: 4. The CDR3 reads CASSRGLAVNEQFF. CDR3 nucleotide sequence: TGTGCCAGCAGCCGGGGACTAGCGGTTAATGAGCAGTTCTTC. Combining the CDR3 with reference TRBV11-3 and TRBJ2-1 gives the whole variable domain EAGVVQSPRYKIIEKKQPVAFWCNPISGHNTLYWYLQNLGQGPELLIRYENEEAVDDSQLPKDRFSAERLKGVDSTLKIQPAELGDSAVYLCASSRGLAVNEQFFGPGTRLTVL.